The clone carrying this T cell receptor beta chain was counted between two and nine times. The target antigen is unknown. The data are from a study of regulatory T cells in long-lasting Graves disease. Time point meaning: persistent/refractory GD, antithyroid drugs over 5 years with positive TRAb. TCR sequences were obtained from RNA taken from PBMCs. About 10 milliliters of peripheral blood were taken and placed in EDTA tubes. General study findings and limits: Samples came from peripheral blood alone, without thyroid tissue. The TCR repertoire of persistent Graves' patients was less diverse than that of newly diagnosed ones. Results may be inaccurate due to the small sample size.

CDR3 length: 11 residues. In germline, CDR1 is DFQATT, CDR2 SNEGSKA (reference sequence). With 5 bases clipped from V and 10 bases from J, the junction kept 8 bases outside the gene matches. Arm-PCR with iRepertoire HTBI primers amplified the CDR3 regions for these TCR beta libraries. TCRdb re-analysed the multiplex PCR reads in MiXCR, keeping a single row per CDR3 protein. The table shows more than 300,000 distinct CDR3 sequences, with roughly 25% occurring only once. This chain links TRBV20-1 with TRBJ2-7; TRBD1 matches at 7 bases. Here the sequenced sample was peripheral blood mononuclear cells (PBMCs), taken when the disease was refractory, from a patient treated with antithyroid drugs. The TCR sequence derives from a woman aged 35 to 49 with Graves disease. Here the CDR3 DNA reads TGCAGTGCTGGGGGACAGCTGGGTCAGTACTTC. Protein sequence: CSAGGQLGQYF.